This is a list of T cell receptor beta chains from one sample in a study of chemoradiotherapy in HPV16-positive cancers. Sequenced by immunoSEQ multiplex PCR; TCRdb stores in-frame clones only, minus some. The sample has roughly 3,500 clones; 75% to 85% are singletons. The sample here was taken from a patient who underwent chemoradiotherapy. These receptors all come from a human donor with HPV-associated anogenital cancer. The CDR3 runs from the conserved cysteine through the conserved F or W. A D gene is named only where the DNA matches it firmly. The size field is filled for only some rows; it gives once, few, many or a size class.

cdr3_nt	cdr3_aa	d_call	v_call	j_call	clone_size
TGTGCCAGCAGCCCCGGTCTAGCGGCGTCCAATGAGCAGTTCTTC	CASSPGLAASNEQFF	TRBD2	TRBV6-6	TRBJ2-1	once
TGCGCCAGCAGCTTGGTTGTTTCAGGGACTGAAGCTTTCTTT	CASSLVVSGTEAFF	.	TRBV5-1	TRBJ1-1	.
TGTGCCAGTAGTCAAGTTTGGGGGGAAAAACTGTTTTTT	CASSQVWGEKLFF	.	TRBV19	TRBJ1-4	.
TGTGCCAGCAGCTCCGGGGGGGCCCGGTACAATGAGCAGTTCTTC	CASSSGGARYNEQFF	TRBD2	TRBV7-2	TRBJ2-1	.
TGCGCCAGCAGCCAAGACGGGCCGCCATCCTACGAGCAGTACTTC	CASSQDGPPSYEQYF	.	TRBV4-3	TRBJ2-7	.
TGTGCCAGCACTACTCAAATTGGAAGTAATTCACCCCTCCACTTT	CASTTQIGSNSPLHF	.	TRBV6-6	TRBJ1-6	few
TGTGCCAGCAGCTTGGGGGGGGGATACGAGCAGTACTTC	CASSLGGGYEQYF	TRBD2	TRBV5-4	TRBJ2-7	.
TGTGCCAGCAGCTTAAGACAGGGGGGCGATGAGCAGTTCTTC	CASSLRQGGDEQFF	TRBD1	TRBV7-9	TRBJ2-1	.
TGTGCCAGCAGTTTGTTTAGCGGGGGGGCTCGTACCGGGGAGCTGTTTTTT	CASSLFSGGARTGELFF	TRBD2	TRBV27	TRBJ2-2	once
TGTGCCAGAAGGTTTTGGGTTGCGGGAGGGCCTTACGAGCAGTACTTC	CARRFWVAGGPYEQYF	TRBD2	TRBV5-3	TRBJ2-7	few
TGTGCCAGCAGTGTACGCAGGGAGCAGTTCTTC	CASSVRREQFF	.	TRBV28	TRBJ2-1	once
TGTGCCACCAGCAGAGTCGGACTAGCGAACACCGGGGAGCTGTTTTTT	CATSRVGLANTGELFF	TRBD2	TRBV15	TRBJ2-2	.
TGCGCCAGCAGCATACTTAGCGGGAGTGCATACGAGCAGTACTTC	CASSILSGSAYEQYF	TRBD2	TRBV5-1	TRBJ2-7	.
TGTGCCAGCTCACAAGACAGGATGAACACTGAAGCTTTCTTT	CASSQDRMNTEAFF	.	TRBV18	TRBJ1-1	.
TGTGCCAGCAGCTTCGGGACAGGGGGCTGGACTGAAGCTTTCTTT	CASSFGTGGWTEAFF	TRBD1	TRBV5-4	TRBJ1-1	.
TGTGCCAGCAGCCGACAGAACAGGGTTACCGGGAACACTGAAGCTTTCTTT	CASSRQNRVTGNTEAFF	.	TRBV4-2	TRBJ1-1	.
TGTGCCAGCAGCTGGACAGCACAAACAGATACGCAGTATTTT	CASSWTAQTDTQYF	.	TRBV6-5	TRBJ2-3	few
TGTGCCAGCAGCCGATCAGCGACAGAGACCCAGTACTTC	CASSRSATETQYF	.	TRBV5-6	TRBJ2-5	.
TGTGCCAGCTCACCGAGCAGCGGGCAGAGCTTAAATGAAAAACTGTTTTTT	CASSPSSGQSLNEKLFF	.	TRBV18	TRBJ1-4	.
TGTGCCAGCAGTTGGGACAGGGTGGCCGGTAATGAAAAACTGTTTTTT	CASSWDRVAGNEKLFF	TRBD1	TRBV27	TRBJ1-4	.
TGTGCCAGCAGCTTATTGGGTGGTAGCGCGGGCTACAATGAGCAGTTCTTC	CASSLLGGSAGYNEQFF	.	TRBV7-3	TRBJ2-1	.
TGTGCCAGTAGTTCCGGGACAGGGGGAGCCTACGAGCAGTACTTC	CASSSGTGGAYEQYF	TRBD1	TRBV19	TRBJ2-7	.
TGTGCCAGTAGTACTCGGACAGGCCTCCAGTACTTC	CASSTRTGLQYF	TRBD1	TRBV19	TRBJ2-7	.
TGTGCCAGCAGCTTAGCGCCGGGCGTCTATGGCTACACCTTC	CASSLAPGVYGYTF	.	TRBV7-8	TRBJ1-2	.
TGTGCCAGCAGCGCACATCGGACAGCCACTAGCACAGATACGCAGTATTTT	CASSAHRTATSTDTQYF	.	TRBV7-8	TRBJ2-3	.
TGTGCCACCAGCAGACAAAGGGGAGAGGGACACCAGTACTTC	CATSRQRGEGHQYF	.	TRBV15	TRBJ2-5	.
TGTGCCAGCAGCCTCAACAATGAGCAGTTCTTC	CASSLNNEQFF	.	TRBV7-2	TRBJ2-1	.
TGTGCCATCAGTGCCGGGGGGGCTCGGGAGACCCAGTACTTC	CAISAGGARETQYF	TRBD2	TRBV10-3	TRBJ2-5	.
TGTGCCTGGAGTCGGACGGGGGGCGGTACGCAGTATTTT	CAWSRTGGGTQYF	.	TRBV30	TRBJ2-3	.
TGCGCCAGCAGCCCATCCACAGGGGGGTACGAGCAGTACTTC	CASSPSTGGYEQYF	TRBD1	TRBV4-3	TRBJ2-7	.
TGTGCCACCAGCAGAGATAACGGACAGCAGAAAAACATTCAGTACTTC	CATSRDNGQQKNIQYF	.	TRBV15	TRBJ2-4	.
TGCGCCAGCAGTGACAGGGGGAAAAATGAGCAGTTCTTC	CASSDRGKNEQFF	TRBD1	TRBV10-1	TRBJ2-1	.
TGTGCCAGCTCACCACTCGATTATCGCGGGCCCTCTGGGGCCAACGTCCTGACTTTC	CASSPLDYRGPSGANVLTF	.	TRBV18	TRBJ2-6	.
TGTGCCAGCAGCCCCATGACAGGGGGAGAGGGGACCCAGTACTTC	CASSPMTGGEGTQYF	TRBD1	TRBV11-1	TRBJ2-5	.
TGCGCCAGCAGCTTGGGCCCGGGGGGCACAGATACGCAGTATTTT	CASSLGPGGTDTQYF	.	TRBV5-1	TRBJ2-3	.
TGTGCCAGCAGCTCCTGGACGGTTAACTATGGCTACACCTTC	CASSSWTVNYGYTF	.	TRBV5-6	TRBJ1-2	.
TGTGCCAGCAGCCACGGAACAGGGAGTGGGGAAAAACTGTTTTTT	CASSHGTGSGEKLFF	.	TRBV5-6	TRBJ1-4	few
TGTGCCAGCAGCCAAGAGGGGGAGCAGTTCTTC	CASSQEGEQFF	.	TRBV2	TRBJ2-1	.
TGTGCCAGCAGTACACATATCGGAGGGGACACTGAAGCTTTCTTT	CASSTHIGGDTEAFF	.	TRBV6-6	TRBJ1-1	few
TGTGCCAGCAGCTTAAGGGCAGGGCGGAACACTGAAGCTTTCTTT	CASSLRAGRNTEAFF	.	TRBV11-1	TRBJ1-1	few
TGTGCCTGGAGTGTTGGACAGGGGACAGGGAATTCACCCCTCCACTTT	CAWSVGQGTGNSPLHF	TRBD1	TRBV30	TRBJ1-6	few
TGTGCCTGGAGTATACAGGATGGCGGGACCCAGTACTTC	CAWSIQDGGTQYF	.	TRBV30	TRBJ2-5	.
TGTGCCACCAGCAGAGATTGGGACAGGGATTTTGCAACGACCTATAATAGCAATCAGCCCCAGCATTTT	CATSRDWDRDFATTYNSNQPQHF	TRBD1	TRBV15	TRBJ1-5	.
TGTGCCAGCAGTTCACGCGGGCGGGAGCGCCCCTACGAGCAGTACTTC	CASSSRGRERPYEQYF	TRBD2	TRBV28	TRBJ2-7	once
TGCGCCAGCAGCTTGGAACAGGGGGGGGAAAACTACGAGCAGTACTTC	CASSLEQGGENYEQYF	.	TRBV5-1	TRBJ2-7	.
TGTGCCAGCAGTTCGTTTAGGGACCAGACAGGGGACTATGGCTACACCTTC	CASSSFRDQTGDYGYTF	TRBD1	TRBV28	TRBJ1-2	.
TGTGCCTGGTCTCCGCATACAGCCGGGGTTGAAAAACTGTTTTTT	CAWSPHTAGVEKLFF	.	TRBV30	TRBJ1-4	few
TGTGCCAGCAGCCTTAGACAGGGAACCTACAATGAGCAGTTCTTC	CASSLRQGTYNEQFF	TRBD1	TRBV7-9	TRBJ2-1	.